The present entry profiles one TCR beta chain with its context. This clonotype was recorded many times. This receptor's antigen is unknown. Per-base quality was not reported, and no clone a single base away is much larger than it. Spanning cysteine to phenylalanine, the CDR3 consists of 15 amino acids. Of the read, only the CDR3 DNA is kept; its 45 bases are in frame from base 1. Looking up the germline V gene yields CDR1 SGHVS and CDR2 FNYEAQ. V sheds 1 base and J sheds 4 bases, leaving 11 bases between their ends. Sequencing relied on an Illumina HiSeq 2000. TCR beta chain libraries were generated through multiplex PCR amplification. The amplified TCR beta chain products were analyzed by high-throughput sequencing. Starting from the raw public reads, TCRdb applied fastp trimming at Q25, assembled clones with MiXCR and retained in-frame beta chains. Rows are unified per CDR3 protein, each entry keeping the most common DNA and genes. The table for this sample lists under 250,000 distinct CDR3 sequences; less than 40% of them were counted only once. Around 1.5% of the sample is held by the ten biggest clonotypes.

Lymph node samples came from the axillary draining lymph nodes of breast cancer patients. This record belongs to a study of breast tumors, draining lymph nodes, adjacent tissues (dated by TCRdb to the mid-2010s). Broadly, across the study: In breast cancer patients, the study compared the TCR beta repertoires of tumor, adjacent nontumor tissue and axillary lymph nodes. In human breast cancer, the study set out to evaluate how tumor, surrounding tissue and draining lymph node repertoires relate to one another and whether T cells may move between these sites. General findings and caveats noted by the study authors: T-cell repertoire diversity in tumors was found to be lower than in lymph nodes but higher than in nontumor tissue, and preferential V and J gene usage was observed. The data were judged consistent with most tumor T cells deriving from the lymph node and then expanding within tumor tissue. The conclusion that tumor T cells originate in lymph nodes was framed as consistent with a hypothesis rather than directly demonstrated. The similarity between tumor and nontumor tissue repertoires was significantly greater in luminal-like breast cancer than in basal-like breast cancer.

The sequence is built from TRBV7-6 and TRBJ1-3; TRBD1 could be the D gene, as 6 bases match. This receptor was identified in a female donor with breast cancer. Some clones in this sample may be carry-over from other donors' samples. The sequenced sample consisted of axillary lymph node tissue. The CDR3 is CASSLEGGSGNTIYF. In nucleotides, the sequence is TGTGCCAGCAGCTTAGAGGGGGGATCGGGAAACACCATATATTTT.